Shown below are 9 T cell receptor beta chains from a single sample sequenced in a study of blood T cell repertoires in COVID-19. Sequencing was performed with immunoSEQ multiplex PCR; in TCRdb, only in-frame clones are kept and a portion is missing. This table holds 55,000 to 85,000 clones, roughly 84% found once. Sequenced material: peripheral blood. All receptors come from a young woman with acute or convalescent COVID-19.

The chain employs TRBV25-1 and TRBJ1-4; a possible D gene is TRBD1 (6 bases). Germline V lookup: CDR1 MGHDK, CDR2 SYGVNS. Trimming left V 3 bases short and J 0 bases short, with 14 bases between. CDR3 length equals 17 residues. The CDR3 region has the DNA TGTGCCAGCAGTGACACAGGGTTGGGGGCAACTAATGAAAAACTGTTTTTT. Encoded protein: CASSDTGLGATNEKLFF.

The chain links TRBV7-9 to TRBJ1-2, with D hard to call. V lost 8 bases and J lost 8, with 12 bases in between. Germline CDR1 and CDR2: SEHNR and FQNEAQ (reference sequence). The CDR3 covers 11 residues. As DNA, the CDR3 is TGTGCCAGCGGGAGAGGCCTAGGCTACACCTTC. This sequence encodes CASGRGLGYTF.

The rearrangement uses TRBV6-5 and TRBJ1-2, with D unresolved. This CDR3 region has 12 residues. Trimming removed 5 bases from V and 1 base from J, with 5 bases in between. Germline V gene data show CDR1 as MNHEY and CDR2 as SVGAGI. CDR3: CASSRDNYGYTF. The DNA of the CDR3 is TGTGCCAGCAGTAGAGATAACTATGGCTACACCTTC.

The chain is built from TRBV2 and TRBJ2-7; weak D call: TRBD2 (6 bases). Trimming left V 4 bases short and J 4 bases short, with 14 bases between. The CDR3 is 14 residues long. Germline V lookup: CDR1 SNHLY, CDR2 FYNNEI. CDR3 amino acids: CASSGELARYEQYF. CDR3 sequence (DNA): TGTGCCAGCAGTGGTGAGCTAGCGAGGTACGAGCAGTACTTC.

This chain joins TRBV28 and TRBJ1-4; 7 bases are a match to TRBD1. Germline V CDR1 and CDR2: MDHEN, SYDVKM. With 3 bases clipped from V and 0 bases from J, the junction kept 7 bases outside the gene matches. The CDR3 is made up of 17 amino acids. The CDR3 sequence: CASSLGTVRSTNEKLFF. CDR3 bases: TGTGCCAGCAGTTTGGGGACAGTTCGGTCAACTAATGAAAAACTGTTTTTT.

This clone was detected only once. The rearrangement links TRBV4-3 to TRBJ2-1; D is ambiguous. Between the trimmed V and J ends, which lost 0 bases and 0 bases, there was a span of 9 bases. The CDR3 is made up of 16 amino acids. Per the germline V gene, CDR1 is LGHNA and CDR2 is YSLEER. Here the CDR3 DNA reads TGCGCCAGCAGCCAAGATTTGAGGAGCTCCTACAATGAGCAGTTCTTC. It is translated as CASSQDLRSSYNEQFF.

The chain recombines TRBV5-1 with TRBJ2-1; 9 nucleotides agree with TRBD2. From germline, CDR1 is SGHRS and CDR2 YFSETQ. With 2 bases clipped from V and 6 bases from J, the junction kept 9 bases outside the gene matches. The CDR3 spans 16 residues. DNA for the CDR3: TGCGCCAGCAGCTTCAATAGCGGGGGCCTAGTCAATGAGCAGTTCTTC. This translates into CASSFNSGGLVNEQFF.

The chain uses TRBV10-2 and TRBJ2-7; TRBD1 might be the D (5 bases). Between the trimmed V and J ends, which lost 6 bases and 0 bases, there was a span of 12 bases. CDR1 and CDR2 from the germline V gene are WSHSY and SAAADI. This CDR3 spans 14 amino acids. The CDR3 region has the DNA TGCGCCAGCAGGGACACTGTGAGCTCCTACGAGCAGTACTTC. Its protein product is CASRDTVSSYEQYF.

The CDR3 reads CASRRLTEAFF. The CDR3 DNA sequence: TGTGCCAGCAGACGACTCACTGAAGCTTTCTTT. The V and J genes are TRBV6-5 and TRBJ1-1; no firm D call. This CDR3 region has 11 residues. Germline values: CDR1 MNHEY, CDR2 SVGAGI. Trimming removed 6 bases from V and 4 bases from J, with 6 bases in between.